A single sample is the source of the 26 T cell receptor beta chains below, sequenced in a study of cytomegalovirus exposure and HLA in healthy donors. Researchers ran the PCR with 60 Vbeta and 13 Jbeta primers. Using immunoSEQ multiplex PCR, the repertoire was profiled, and TCRdb retains in-frame clones only, with some absent. In total, the table holds 100,000 to 150,000 clones. The specimen sequenced was PBMCs. Every receptor here comes from a man between 18 and 35 years old in good health and CMV-seronegative.

Of note for this clone: The junction shows a germline mismatch at one end, possibly a read error. The chain has TRBV30 and TRBJ2-7; possible D gene TRBD1, 6 bases. Germline loops: CDR1 GTSNPN, CDR2 SVGIG (reference sequence). The CDR3 contains 10 residues. DNA for the CDR3: TGTGCCTGGAGCGGGACATCGTGGCACTTC. It yields the protein CAWSGTSWHF.

The V and J genes are TRBV7-9 and TRBJ2-7; TRBD1 aligns across 9 bases. Trimming cost V 5 bases and J 3 bases; bases outside gene matches: 11. This CDR3 region has 16 residues. From germline, CDR1 is SEHNR and CDR2 FQNEAQ (reference sequence). CDR3 residues: CASSGGQGDWVYEQYF. The CDR3 DNA reads TGTGCCAGCAGCGGGGGACAGGGTGACTGGGTCTACGAGCAGTACTTC.

The rearrangement uses TRBV4-2 and TRBJ2-3; 9 bases are shared with TRBD2. The germline V gene encodes CDR1 LGHNA and CDR2 YNFKEQ. Unmatched junction bases numbered 7, after V lost 0 bases and J lost 0 bases. There are 18 residues in the CDR3. The CDR3 DNA reads TGTGCCAGCAGCCAAGATCTGGCTAGCGGGGTTAGCACAGATACGCAGTATTTT. As protein: CASSQDLASGVSTDTQYF.

The chain recombines TRBV4-1 with TRBJ1-2, with D tentatively TRBD1 (5 bases). This CDR3 is built from 16 residues. Trimming left V 3 bases short and J 8 bases short, with 22 bases between. Germline V gives CDR1 MGHRA, CDR2 YSYEKL. The CDR3 sequence: CASSQDRAGRFWGYTF. CDR3 bases: TGCGCCAGCAGCCAGGATAGGGCAGGGAGGTTTTGGGGCTACACCTTC.

The chain carries TRBV5-4 and TRBJ2-3, with a weak D call TRBD1 (5 bases). Germline V CDR1 and CDR2: SGHNT, YYREEE (reference sequence). V gave up 0 bases and J gave up 3 bases, with 8 bases separating them. The CDR3 contains 14 residues. The chain's CDR3 is CASSLVPGTDTQYF. The CDR3 nucleotides are TGTGCCAGCAGCTTGGTTCCAGGGACAGATACGCAGTATTTT.

The chain carries TRBV28 and TRBJ2-5; D is undetermined. V was trimmed by 6 bases and J by 4 bases, leaving 6 bases between them. Germline-derived CDR1 and CDR2 are MDHEN and SYDVKM. The CDR3 contains 11 residues. Written as DNA, the CDR3 is TGTGCCAGCAGCCAATCAGAGACCCAGTACTTC. Amino acids: CASSQSETQYF.

J is TRBJ2-7 and V is TRBV7-3; perhaps TRBD1 as D (6 bases). This CDR3 region has 15 residues. V was shortened by 3 bases and J by 7 bases, with 19 bases between the two germline ends. CDR1 and CDR2 from the germline V gene are SGHTA and FQGTGA. CDR3 coding DNA: TGTGCCAGCAGCTTTGTTGGGGGCCTATCAGCGGAGCAGTACTTC. This sequence encodes CASSFVGGLSAEQYF.

The J gene is TRBJ2-1, the V gene TRBV19; a possible D gene is TRBD1 (5 bases). V dropped 2 bases and J dropped 12 bases, with 20 bases sitting between them. CDR1 and CDR2 (germline): LNHDA, SQIVND (reference sequence). There are 15 residues in the CDR3. The CDR3 reads CASSINTGSLGGQFF. The DNA of the CDR3 is TGTGCCAGTAGTATAAATACAGGCAGCCTAGGTGGGCAGTTCTTC.

The chain recombines TRBV4-2 with TRBJ1-1; no reliable D call. Germline CDR1 LGHNA, CDR2 YNFKEQ. The V and J ends lost 1 base and 1 base respectively, with 10 bases between them. The CDR3 loop spans 15 amino acids. CDR3 DNA: TGTGCCAGCAGCCAAGTGGGAGGTCCGAACACTGAAGCTTTCTTT. Translation gives CASSQVGGPNTEAFF.

The chain employs TRBV2 and TRBJ1-2; D is possibly TRBD1 (5 bases). Looked up from germline, CDR1 is SNHLY and CDR2 is FYNNEI. The CDR3 consists of 14 residues. The V end was cut by 3 bases, the J end by 8 bases, with 16 bases between. The CDR3 protein is CASSDDSPARGYTF. Written as DNA, the CDR3 is TGTGCCAGCAGTGACGACAGCCCGGCCCGGGGCTACACCTTC.

The CDR3 DNA follows: TGTGCCAGCAGCGCAGCCCCGGGGACACGGAATGAAAAACTGTTTTTT. As protein: CASSAAPGTRNEKLFF. The rearrangement links TRBV9 to TRBJ1-4; TRBD1 is a possible D gene (6 bases). There are 16 residues in the CDR3. The V end was cut by 3 bases, the J end by 5 bases, with 17 bases between. Germline lookup yields CDR1 SGDLS and CDR2 YYNGEE.

V and J are TRBV19 and TRBJ2-1; 9 positions match TRBD1. Germline V gene data show CDR1 as LNHDA and CDR2 as SQIVND (reference sequence). V was clipped by 5 bases and J by 6 bases; unmatched bases: 5. The CDR3 extends over 14 amino acids. The CDR3: CASSQGQGSNEQFF. For the CDR3, the DNA is TGTGCCAGTAGTCAAGGACAGGGGAGCAATGAGCAGTTCTTC. Based on the CDR3 plus reference TRBV19 and TRBJ2-1, the full variable domain is DGGITQSPKYLFRKEGQNVTLSCEQNLNHDAMYWYRQDPGQGLRLIYYSQIVNDFQKGDIAEGYSVSREKKESFPLTVTSAQKNPTAFYLCASSQGQGSNEQFFGPGTRLTVL.

This rearrangement joins TRBV9 to TRBJ2-7; 11 bases fit TRBD2. The J segment lost 5 bases and the V segment lost 0 bases, leaving 10 bases of the junction unmatched. The CDR3 is made up of 17 amino acids. Germline values: CDR1 SGDLS, CDR2 YYNGEE. DNA of the CDR3: TGTGCCAGCAGCGTAGGTACTAGCGGGGGTCAATTAAACGAGCAGTACTTC. It is translated as CASSVGTSGGQLNEQYF.

The V call is TRBV6-5, the J call TRBJ2-2, with D uncertain. Germline V lookup: CDR1 MNHEY, CDR2 SVGAGI. Trimming pared 2 bases from V and 1 base from J, leaving 11 bases between. CDR3 length: 16 amino acids. In DNA, the CDR3 is TGTGCCAGCAGTTACGGCGGTCTCATGAACACCGGGGAGCTGTTTTTT. It yields the protein CASSYGGLMNTGELFF.

The chain combines TRBV18 with TRBJ2-1; 11 nucleotides align to TRBD2. Trimming at V came to 6 bases and at J to 10 bases, leaving 14 bases not matched to a gene. CDR3 length: 16 residues. From germline, CDR1 is KGHSH and CDR2 LQKENI. The chain's CDR3 is CASSRLTSGGKGEQFF. The CDR3 DNA sequence: TGTGCCAGCTCCCGCTTAACTAGCGGGGGCAAGGGCGAGCAGTTCTTC.

The CDR3 loop reads CASSVGRDQPQHF. CDR3 in DNA: TGTGCCAGCAGCGTAGGCCGAGATCAGCCCCAGCATTTT. The chain employs TRBV9 and TRBJ1-5; D call uncertain. The V and J ends lost 0 bases and 5 bases respectively, with 6 bases between them. CDR3 length: 13 amino acids. Germline V CDR1 and CDR2: SGDLS, YYNGEE.

The rearrangement links TRBV27 to TRBJ2-2, with TRBD2 matching 14 bases. Unmatched junction bases numbered 13, after V lost 10 bases and J lost 0 bases. This CDR3 region has 19 residues. Germline-derived CDR1 and CDR2 are MNHEY and SMNVEV (reference sequence). The CDR3 DNA is TGTGCCACCCTGACTAGCGGGAGGGCCCCAAAGCCGAACACCGGGGAGCTGTTTTTT. Translation: CATLTSGRAPKPNTGELFF.

The chain has TRBV30 and TRBJ2-7; 11 bases match TRBD2. The CDR3 runs to 14 residues. The J segment lost 7 bases and the V segment lost 3 bases, leaving 8 bases of the junction unmatched. The germline V gene encodes CDR1 GTSNPN and CDR2 SVGIG (reference sequence). CDR3 region: CAWSILAGVVEQYF. In DNA form, the CDR3 reads TGTGCCTGGAGCATACTAGCGGGAGTGGTAGAGCAGTACTTC.

V is TRBV6-5 and J is TRBJ1-2, with D perhaps matching TRBD1 (6 bases). Germline CDR1 and CDR2: MNHEY and SVGAGI. V was pared by 2 bases and J by 8 bases, with 18 bases between. CDR3 length: 15 amino acids. The CDR3 DNA sequence: TGTGCCAGCAGTTACACACACACAGGGATTGAAGGCTACACCTTC. This encodes CASSYTHTGIEGYTF.

This sequence joins TRBV7-2 and TRBJ2-3; 9 positions match TRBD2. Per the germline V gene, CDR1 is SGHTA and CDR2 is FQGNSA. Trimming cost V 8 bases and J 0 bases; bases outside gene matches: 6. The length of the CDR3 is 15 residues. This CDR3 reads CASSVSGRSTDTQYF. The CDR3 DNA reads TGTGCCAGCTCGGTAAGCGGGAGGAGCACAGATACGCAGTATTTT.

This chain links TRBV29-1 with TRBJ2-7; D call uncertain. Germline CDR1 is SQVTM and CDR2 is ANQGSEA. Trimming cost V 2 bases and J 4 bases, with 12 bases left between them. The CDR3 loop spans 13 amino acids. The CDR3 region has the DNA TGCAGCGTTGAAAACGGAGACGGGTACGAGCAGTACTTC. It encodes CSVENGDGYEQYF.

V gene TRBV6-4 combines with J gene TRBJ2-1; tentative D call: TRBD2 (5 bases). Per the germline V gene, CDR1 is MRHNA and CDR2 is SNTAGT. Trimming removed 5 bases from V and 6 bases from J, with 20 bases in between. This CDR3 is 16 amino acids long. CDR3 coding DNA: TGTGCCAGCAGTCCGGAACTAGTCCTCACGGGCAATGAGCAGTTCTTC. Translation gives CASSPELVLTGNEQFF.

V is TRBV29-1 and J is TRBJ2-7; weak D call: TRBD2 (5 bases). The CDR3 has 14 residues. Trimming cost V 5 bases and J 1 base, with 15 bases left between them. Per germline, CDR1 SQVTM and CDR2 ANQGSEA. The CDR3 nucleotides are TGCAGCGTTAAGTATCTAGCAACGTCCTACGAGCAGTACTTC. It codes for CSVKYLATSYEQYF.

V usage is TRBV7-7 and J usage is TRBJ2-2, with 8 bases matching TRBD1. J was trimmed by 4 bases and V by 3 bases; bases with no gene match: 4. The CDR3 has 15 residues. Germline V gives CDR1 SSHAT, CDR2 FNYEAQ (reference sequence). CDR3 nucleotides: TGTGCCAGCAGCTTGGACAGGGTAACCACCGGGGAGCTGTTTTTT. It is translated as CASSLDRVTTGELFF.

V usage is TRBV6-1 and J usage is TRBJ1-2; tentatively, D is TRBD1 (5 bases). The germline gives CDR1 MNHNS, CDR2 SASEGT. There are 14 residues in the CDR3. The germline V and J ends were trimmed by 6 bases and 4 bases, with 15 bases remaining between them. The CDR3 here is CASRLGLPGYGYTF. The CDR3 region has the DNA TGTGCCAGCAGACTGGGACTCCCCGGCTATGGCTACACCTTC.

The V gene is TRBV28, the J gene TRBJ1-5; D gene unclear. The CDR3 has 14 amino acids. Deletions cut 8 bases from V and 7 bases from J, with 18 bases between. Germline V CDR1 and CDR2: MDHEN, SYDVKM. CDR3 sequence (DNA): TGTGCCAGCCTATTTGCGGGTCCGGGGCAGCCCCAGCATTTT. Residues: CASLFAGPGQPQHF.